These 28 T cell receptor beta chains were sequenced from one sample in a study of follicular helper T cells after annual influenza vaccination. Time point denoted: 2015-2016 season, 7 days after influenza vaccination. The data were produced by immunoSEQ multiplex PCR, yet TCRdb's version contains in-frame clones alone and is incomplete. The sample shows 2,100 or so clones, about four fifths of them seen only once. The sample here was CXCR5+ CD38- circulating T follicular helper cells from blood, taken 7 days after influenza vaccination. Stated subset: circulating Tfh, non-naive CD4+CXCR5+PD-1+ (ICOS+CD38+ or ICOS-CD38-). All receptors derive from an adult who received the influenza vaccine.

This clone is a singleton in its sample. The chain uses TRBV7-3 and TRBJ1-1; no definite D call. This CDR3 has 11 amino acids. From germline, CDR1 is SGHTA and CDR2 FQGTGA. V lost 2 bases and J 7 bases, leaving 5 bases between the germline ends. In DNA, the CDR3 is TGTGCCAGCAGCTTAGGGGATGAAGCTTTCTTT. Translating gives CASSLGDEAFF.

The J gene is TRBJ1-5, the V gene TRBV6-5; a possible D gene is TRBD1 (5 bases). Trimming took off 5 bases at V and 2 bases at J, with 7 bases between the two ends. Germline loops: CDR1 MNHEY, CDR2 SVGAGI. The CDR3 extends over 13 amino acids. In DNA, the CDR3 is TGTGCCAGCAGTCCACAGGGCAATCAGCCCCAGCATTTT. It encodes CASSPQGNQPQHF.

Written as DNA, the CDR3 is TGTGCCAGCAGCCCACAACGAGAAGCTTTCTTT. The encoded protein is CASSPQREAFF. This sequence joins TRBV7-8 and TRBJ1-1; D gene ambiguous. This CDR3 has 11 residues. Germline lookup yields CDR1 SGHVS and CDR2 FQNEAQ. V was pared by 5 bases and J by 8 bases, with 9 bases between.

V gene TRBV18 combines with J gene TRBJ1-3; D is undetermined. Looked up from germline, CDR1 is KGHSH and CDR2 is LQKENI. Trimming left V 1 base short and J 4 bases short, with 11 bases between. This CDR3 is built from 15 residues. CDR3 DNA sequence: TGTGCCAGCTCACCACAGGGAACGGACGGAAACACCATATATTTT. This codes for CASSPQGTDGNTIYF.

This sequence joins TRBV7-9 and TRBJ2-2, with 9 bases identical to TRBD2. The germline CDR1 and CDR2 sequences are SEHNR and FQNEAQ (reference sequence). The CDR3 consists of 14 residues. Germline trimming cut 4 bases from V and 6 bases from J; bases unmatched to any gene: 3. The DNA of the CDR3 is TGTGCCAGCAGCTATAGCGGGAGCGCCGGGGAGCTGTTTTTT. Its translation: CASSYSGSAGELFF. Full variable domain (outside the CDR3, taken from reference TRBV7-9 and TRBJ2-2): DTGVSQNPRHKITKRGQNVTFRCDPISEHNRLYWYRQTLGQGPEFLTYFQNEAQLEKSRLLSDRFSAERPKGSFSTLEIQRTEQGDSAMYLCASSYSGSAGELFFGEGSRLTVL.

This clone was seen only a few times. The chain employs TRBV7-3 and TRBJ1-2, with TRBD1 as a possible D gene (6 bases). The CDR3 totals 13 residues. V lost 0 bases to trimming and J lost 8 bases, with 10 bases between them. Germline loops: CDR1 SGHTA, CDR2 FQGTGA. This chain's CDR3 is CASSLTRGGGYTF. The CDR3 region has the DNA TGTGCCAGCAGCTTAACACGAGGGGGAGGCTACACCTTC.

The genes are TRBV7-2 and TRBJ2-2; a weak D match, TRBD2 (6 bases). V shed 5 bases and J shed 9 bases, with 13 bases lying between them. The CDR3 sequence is 13 residues long. The germline V gene has CDR1 SGHTA and CDR2 FQGNSA. CDR3: CASSLGLRRELFF. CDR3 nucleotide sequence: TGTGCCAGCAGCCTAGGACTACGTCGGGAGCTGTTTTTT.

The rearrangement joins TRBV2 to TRBJ2-3; D is uncertain. The V and J ends lost 6 bases and 4 bases respectively, with 11 bases between them. There are 13 residues in the CDR3. Germline loops: CDR1 SNHLY, CDR2 FYNNEI. CDR3 in amino acids: CASSYITSDTQYF. CDR3 sequence (DNA): TGTGCCAGCAGCTACATTACGTCAGATACGCAGTATTTT.

This rearrangement joins TRBV5-8 to TRBJ2-6; maybe TRBD2 (6 bases). This CDR3 has 17 residues. V dropped 9 bases and J dropped 0 bases, with 19 bases sitting between them. CDR1 and CDR2 (germline): SGHTS, YDEGEE. CDR3 DNA: TGTGCCATCGCAACGGAGGGGAGCCTCTCTGGGGCCAACGTCCTGACTTTC. This gives the protein CAIATEGSLSGANVLTF.

The chain recombines TRBV2 with TRBJ2-6; D might be TRBD1 or TRBD2, each matching 6 bases. Per the germline V gene, CDR1 is SNHLY and CDR2 is FYNNEI. CDR3 length equals 14 residues. V was trimmed by 8 bases and J by 4 bases, leaving 12 bases between them. The CDR3 reads CASERGPGANVLTF. CDR3 coding DNA: TGTGCCAGCGAACGGGGGCCAGGGGCCAACGTCCTGACTTTC.

This clone was seen only once. This chain links TRBV7-9 with TRBJ1-1; 7 nucleotides match TRBD1. Germline lookup yields CDR1 SEHNR and CDR2 FQNEAQ (reference sequence). The CDR3 is made up of 14 amino acids. V gave up 5 bases and J gave up 6 bases; unmatched junction bases: 9. The CDR3 is CASSTRQGYSEAFF. The CDR3 region has the DNA TGTGCCAGCAGCACGAGACAGGGATACTCTGAAGCTTTCTTT. Supplemented by reference TRBV7-9 and TRBJ1-1, the full variable domain reads DTGVSQNPRHKITKRGQNVTFRCDPISEHNRLYWYRQTLGQGPEFLTYFQNEAQLEKSRLLSDRFSAERPKGSFSTLEIQRTEQGDSAMYLCASSTRQGYSEAFFGQGTRLTVV.

This clone was seen once. This chain uses TRBV11-3 with TRBJ2-3, with 13 bases identical to TRBD2. The trim removed 5 bases at V and 4 bases at J, leaving 6 bases unmatched. The germline V gene has CDR1 SGHNT and CDR2 YENEEA. The CDR3 length is 16 residues. CDR3 residues: CASSPGLAGDADTQYF. DNA of the CDR3: TGTGCCAGCAGCCCAGGACTAGCGGGAGATGCAGATACGCAGTATTTT.

The V gene is TRBV29-1, the J gene TRBJ2-5; tentative D call: TRBD1 (5 bases). V lost 7 bases, J lost 4 bases, and 19 bases lay in between. From germline, CDR1 is SQVTM and CDR2 ANQGSEA. The CDR3 runs to 14 residues. The CDR3 loop is CSASPGIQGETQYF. The CDR3 DNA is TGCAGCGCCTCCCCAGGAATTCAGGGAGAGACCCAGTACTTC.

This clone was observed a handful of times. V is TRBV14 and J is TRBJ2-7; TRBD1 aligns across 8 bases. This CDR3 has 15 residues. The ends lost 3 bases at V and 2 bases at J; junction bases unmatched: 6. Germline lookup yields CDR1 SGHDN and CDR2 FVKESK. The CDR3 bases are TGTGCCAGCAGCCAGGCGACAGGGGAAACCTACGAGCAGTACGTC. Amino acid sequence: CASSQATGETYEQYV.

This clone was counted a few times. This chain links TRBV7-9 with TRBJ2-7; 9 positions agree with TRBD1. Trimming at V came to 5 bases and at J to 4 bases, leaving 9 bases not matched to a gene. The germline V gene has CDR1 SEHNR and CDR2 FQNEAQ (reference sequence). The CDR3 runs to 15 residues. CDR3 residues: CASSPRDRVWYEQYF. The CDR3 nucleotides read TGTGCCAGCAGCCCCCGGGACAGGGTATGGTACGAGCAGTACTTC.

The genes are TRBV12-5 and TRBJ1-1, with no clear D. The V gene lost 1 base and the J gene lost 5 bases, with 8 bases spanning the gap. The CDR3 contains 13 residues. Germline lookup yields CDR1 LGHNT and CDR2 FRNRAP. DNA for the CDR3: TGTGCTAGTGGTTTGGCCCCTCTTACTGAAGCTTTCTTT. Translated, it gives CASGLAPLTEAFF.

The chain combines TRBV9 with TRBJ2-1, with 12 nucleotides matching TRBD2. J was trimmed by 3 bases and V by 4 bases; bases with no gene match: 2. Germline V gives CDR1 SGDLS, CDR2 YYNGEE. CDR3 length equals 15 residues. In DNA, the CDR3 is TGTGCCAGCAGCCCGACTAGCGGGAGCTACAATGAGCAGTTCTTC. Protein product: CASSPTSGSYNEQFF.

This chain uses TRBV11-1 with TRBJ1-2; D perhaps matches TRBD1 (6 bases). There are 18 residues in the CDR3. Trimming stripped 5 bases from V and 2 bases from J, with 24 bases between. Germline values: CDR1 SGHAT, CDR2 FQDESV (reference sequence). The CDR3 bases are TGTGCCAGCAGCCCAAAGGACAGATCCCTTTCGTCGAACTATGGCTACACCTTC. As protein: CASSPKDRSLSSNYGYTF.

J is TRBJ1-6 and V is TRBV7-9; a possible D gene is TRBD1 (5 bases). From germline, CDR1 is SEHNR and CDR2 FQNEAQ (reference sequence). Trimming took off 6 bases at V and 9 bases at J, with 15 bases between the two ends. This CDR3 spans 14 amino acids. CDR3: CASRNEGDRSPLHF. CDR3 nucleotides: TGTGCCAGCAGGAACGAAGGGGATCGTTCACCCCTCCACTTT.

This clone has a handful of counts. The V gene is TRBV6-1, the J gene TRBJ1-5; TRBD1 agrees at 11 bases. Germline V gene sequence: CDR1 MNHNS, CDR2 SASEGT. V was clipped by 8 bases and J by 7 bases; unmatched bases: 4. The CDR3 covers 13 residues. The CDR3 here is CASSRDRGQPQHF. The CDR3 DNA is TGTGCCAGCTCGAGGGACAGGGGGCAGCCCCAGCATTTT.

Only one count was recorded for this clone. V is TRBV11-1 and J is TRBJ2-3; 15 positions match TRBD2. J lost 5 bases, V lost 5 bases, and 11 bases had no gene match. From germline, CDR1 is SGHAT and CDR2 FQDESV (reference sequence). The CDR3 runs 18 residues. Here the CDR3 reads CASSPLTGLAGGEDTQYF. In nucleotides, the CDR3 is TGTGCCAGCAGCCCACTAACGGGACTAGCGGGAGGAGAAGATACGCAGTATTTT.

This clone was seen a single time. The chain combines TRBV15 with TRBJ2-6; D unclear. Trimming removed 1 base from V and 3 bases from J, with 7 bases in between. CDR1 is LNHNV and CDR2 is YYDKDF in the germline V gene (reference sequence). The CDR3 spans 15 residues. Written as DNA, the CDR3 is TGTGCCACCAGCAGAGGTCTAGGTGGGGCCAACGTCCTGACTTTC. Translation: CATSRGLGGANVLTF.

CDR3: CASWDTGSYEQYF. The CDR3 DNA is TGTGCCAGTTGGGACACCGGGTCCTACGAGCAGTACTTC. The chain recombines TRBV6-6 with TRBJ2-7, with D possibly matching TRBD1 (6 bases). The ends were cut back, 9 bases at V and 1 base at J, with 13 bases in the middle. The CDR3 covers 13 residues. Germline CDR1 MNHNY, CDR2 SVGAGI (reference sequence).

The CDR3 bases are TGTGCCAGCAGCTTAGAGAACTATGGCTACACCTTC. Protein: CASSLENYGYTF. The rearrangement links TRBV5-5 to TRBJ1-2, with unresolved D. Trimming pared 2 bases from V and 2 bases from J, leaving 4 bases between. CDR3 size: 12 residues. The germline CDR1 and CDR2 sequences are SGHKS and YYEKEE (reference sequence).

J is TRBJ1-6 and V is TRBV7-2; TRBD1 matches 10 bases. The CDR3 contains 16 residues. Trimming took 4 bases from V and 7 from J; bases not matched to a gene: 7. Germline V gives CDR1 SGHTA, CDR2 FQGNSA. The CDR3 protein is CASSSQDRGRNSPLHF. In DNA, the CDR3 is TGTGCCAGCAGCTCTCAGGACAGGGGGAGGAATTCACCCCTCCACTTT.

The chain carries TRBV5-6 and TRBJ2-1; 12 nucleotides match TRBD2. CDR1 SGHDT and CDR2 YYEEEE come from the germline V gene. After removal of 6 bases from V and 6 bases from J, the junction contained 4 bases not matched to a gene. There are 14 residues in the CDR3. CDR3: CASNPSGGGNEQFF. In nucleotides, the CDR3 is TGTGCCAGCAACCCTAGCGGGGGGGGCAATGAGCAGTTCTTC.

The rearrangement joins TRBV7-9 to TRBJ2-3; no clear D gene. There are 12 residues in the CDR3. V lost 5 bases to trimming and J lost 0 bases, with 3 bases between them. The germline V gene encodes CDR1 SEHNR and CDR2 FQNEAQ (reference sequence). DNA for the CDR3: TGTGCCAGCAGCCCTAGCACAGATACGCAGTATTTT. It encodes CASSPSTDTQYF. The full variable domain, rest sourced from reference TRBV7-9 and TRBJ2-3, is DTGVSQNPRHKITKRGQNVTFRCDPISEHNRLYWYRQTLGQGPEFLTYFQNEAQLEKSRLLSDRFSAERPKGSFSTLEIQRTEQGDSAMYLCASSPSTDTQYFGPGTRLTVL.

The chain employs TRBV2 and TRBJ1-4; D is possibly TRBD1 (6 bases). The germline V gene has CDR1 SNHLY and CDR2 FYNNEI. The V and J ends lost 5 bases and 1 base respectively, with 8 bases between them. This CDR3 contains 14 residues. CDR3 DNA: TGTGCCAGCAGTCTACAGGGAACTAATGAAAAACTGTTTTTT. This gives the protein CASSLQGTNEKLFF.